Following are 29 T cell receptor beta chains from one sample sequenced in a study of identical twins. MiXCR was run by TCRdb on the 5' RACE reads, yielding one entry per CDR3 protein. The sample records fewer than 250,000 distinct CDR3 sequences, about 7.5% being singletons. The same sample was also used in a study of yellow fever vaccine responses in identical twins.

Sample: CD8+ T cells sorted from blood. The origin of the receptors is a woman in her late teens or twenties in good health.

At least ten counts were recorded for this clonotype. The rearrangement links TRBV20-1 to TRBJ2-7; D is possibly TRBD1 or TRBD2 (5 bases each). This CDR3 has 12 amino acids. The V end was cut by 3 bases, the J end by 4 bases, with 10 bases between. From germline, CDR1 is DFQATT and CDR2 SNEGSKA (reference sequence). The CDR3 here is CSAREAGYEQYF. The CDR3 DNA reads TGCAGTGCTAGGGAGGCAGGGTACGAGCAGTACTTC.

This clonotype was observed a few times. The V call is TRBV23-1, the J call TRBJ2-4, with D perhaps TRBD1 (6 bases). Being an ORF, TRBV23-1 has a function that is uncertain. The CDR3 is made up of 19 amino acids. V shed 3 bases and J shed 0 bases, with 21 bases lying between them. The CDR3 DNA reads as TGCGCCAGCAGTCATCGGGGACACCCTGGAATTCTAGCCAAAAACATTCAGTACTTC. The encoded protein is CASSHRGHPGILAKNIQYF.

This clonotype was counted at least ten times. This chain links TRBV24-1 with TRBJ2-3, with D uncertain. The CDR3 consists of 17 residues. CDR1 is KGHDR and CDR2 is SFDVKD in the germline V gene. V dropped 3 bases and J dropped 2 bases, with 17 bases sitting between them. The DNA for the CDR3 is TGTGCCACCAGTGATCCTACACTTGACGGAAACACAGATACGCAGTATTTT. Amino acids: CATSDPTLDGNTDTQYF.

This clonotype came up a few times. This rearrangement joins TRBV28 to TRBJ2-1; TRBD2 agrees at 11 bases. The germline V gene encodes CDR1 MDHEN and CDR2 SYDVKM. Germline trimming cut 0 bases from V and 7 bases from J; bases unmatched to any gene: 2. The CDR3 has 15 residues. CDR3 loop: CASSLWSSGRNEQFF. In nucleotides, the CDR3 is TGTGCCAGCAGTTTATGGTCTAGCGGGAGGAATGAGCAGTTCTTC.

The rearrangement links TRBV7-2 to TRBJ2-2; 10 positions agree with TRBD1. Trimming took 4 bases from V and 1 from J; bases not matched to a gene: 0. This CDR3 spans 15 amino acids. In germline, CDR1 is SGHTA, CDR2 FQGNSA. The CDR3 spells CASSWTGGNTGELFF. The CDR3 nucleotides are TGTGCCAGCAGCTGGACAGGGGGGAACACCGGGGAGCTGTTTTTT.

This clonotype was picked up a small number of times. Germline is not matched at one junction end, which may reflect a read error. The rearrangement links TRBV7-6 to TRBJ1-1, with 8 bases identical to TRBD1. There are 14 residues in the CDR3. CDR1 SGHVS and CDR2 FNYEAQ come from the germline V gene. Here the CDR3 reads CASTLEQGDTEAFF. In DNA, the CDR3 is TGTGCCAGCACCTTAGAACAGGGGGACACTGAAGCTTTCTTT.

This clonotype was observed many times. V is TRBV7-9 and J is TRBJ1-1; TRBD1 might be the D (6 bases). V dropped 4 bases and J dropped 3 bases, with 9 bases sitting between them. Per germline, CDR1 SEHNR and CDR2 FQNEAQ (reference sequence). The CDR3 sequence is 13 residues long. The CDR3 coding sequence is TGTGCCAGCAGCTCGTCAGGGGACACTGAAGCTTTCTTT. Its protein is CASSSSGDTEAFF.

This clonotype was recorded a few times. The V call is TRBV6-1, the J call TRBJ1-1; D unclear. V lost 7 bases and J lost 1, with 10 bases in between. CDR3 size: 13 residues. The V gene's germline CDR1 is MNHNS and CDR2 SASEGT. CDR3 sequence reads: CASKKQKNTEAFF. The CDR3 coding sequence is TGTGCCAGCAAGAAGCAAAAGAACACTGAAGCTTTCTTT.

The rearrangement links TRBV2 to TRBJ2-2; 11 bases map to TRBD2. Germline V gene data show CDR1 as SNHLY and CDR2 as FYNNEI. The length of the CDR3 is 19 residues. Germline trimming cut 5 bases from V and 1 base from J; bases unmatched to any gene: 12. The DNA of the CDR3 is TGTGCCAGCAGTTCCCGCCTACTAGCGGGAGAGAAGAACACCGGGGAGCTGTTTTTT. This translates into CASSSRLLAGEKNTGELFF.

This clonotype was observed a handful of times. The chain uses TRBV29-1 and TRBJ1-1; no clear D gene. The CDR3 extends over 15 amino acids. CDR1 is SQVTM and CDR2 is ANQGSEA in the germline V gene. Trimming shortened V by 4 bases and J by 0 bases, and 15 bases separated the two germline ends. CDR3 protein: CSVGGVAQLNTEAFF. Written as DNA, the CDR3 is TGCAGCGTTGGCGGAGTCGCGCAGTTGAACACTGAAGCTTTCTTT.

This clonotype was seen a handful of times. This chain uses TRBV4-1 with TRBJ2-7; 9 nucleotides line up with TRBD2. J lost 3 bases, V lost 3 bases, and 6 bases had no gene match. This CDR3 region has 15 residues. Germline loops: CDR1 MGHRA, CDR2 YSYEKL. For the CDR3, the DNA is TGCGCCAGCAGCCACCCAGCGGGAGGTGTCTACGAGCAGTACTTC. Translating gives CASSHPAGGVYEQYF.

This clonotype was observed a handful of times. The chain carries TRBV20-1 and TRBJ2-3; 12 bases agree with TRBD2. V trimming: 6 bases; J trimming: 0 bases; junction bases outside the gene matches: 7. The CDR3 has 16 amino acids. The germline V gene has CDR1 DFQATT and CDR2 SNEGSKA (reference sequence). CDR3 protein: CSAKTSGGPSTDTQYF. Written as DNA, the CDR3 is TGCAGTGCCAAGACTAGCGGGGGACCCAGCACAGATACGCAGTATTTT.

The chain joins TRBV7-8 to TRBJ2-3; D is possibly TRBD2 (6 bases). V gave up 2 bases and J gave up 2 bases, with 14 bases separating them. Germline assignment: CDR1 SGHVS and CDR2 FQNEAQ. This CDR3 is 16 amino acids long. CDR3 amino acids: CASSLNAGTYTDTQYF. The DNA for the CDR3 is TGTGCCAGCAGCTTAAACGCGGGGACTTACACAGATACGCAGTATTTT. Using reference TRBV7-8 and TRBJ2-3 for the parts outside the CDR3, the full variable domain is GAGVSQSPRYKVAKRGQDVALRCDPISGHVSLFWYQQALGQGPEFLTYFQNEAQLDKSGLPSDRFFAERPEGSVSTLKIQRTQQEDSAVYLCASSLNAGTYTDTQYFGPGTRLTVL.

This clonotype has ten or more counts. V and J are TRBV7-9 and TRBJ1-1, with D hard to call. There are 14 residues in the CDR3. Trimming took 6 bases from V and 5 from J, leaving 16 bases between them. Germline V gene lookup returns CDR1 SEHNR and CDR2 FQNEAQ (reference sequence). The CDR3 region has the DNA TGTGCCAGCAGTTCTACTGACCCGAGGACTGAAGCTTTCTTT. It encodes CASSSTDPRTEAFF.

This clonotype appeared many times. The rearrangement joins TRBV5-1 to TRBJ2-1; D perhaps matches TRBD1 (5 bases). The CDR3 is made up of 16 amino acids. Germline values: CDR1 SGHRS, CDR2 YFSETQ. The germline V and J ends were trimmed by 0 bases and 2 bases, with 12 bases remaining between them. For the CDR3, the DNA is TGCGCCAGCAGCTTGGTCCCCAAGACAGCCTACAATGAGCAGTTCTTC. This translates into CASSLVPKTAYNEQFF.

The chain uses TRBV29-1 and TRBJ2-1, with 12 positions matching TRBD2. The CDR3 length is 16 residues. V shed 2 bases, J shed 8 bases, and the junction held 10 bases outside the gene matches. Per germline, CDR1 SQVTM and CDR2 ANQGSEA. The CDR3 loop is CSVELSSGRALDEQFF. The CDR3 coding sequence is TGCAGCGTTGAACTTTCTAGCGGGAGGGCCTTGGATGAGCAGTTCTTC.

In this sample, this clonotype turned up many times. This chain links TRBV3-1 with TRBJ1-1; perhaps TRBD1 as D (6 bases). Germline V lookup: CDR1 LGHDT, CDR2 YNNKEL (reference sequence). The CDR3 totals 17 residues. The V end lost 1 base, the J end lost 0 bases, and 15 bases lay between the germline ends. The CDR3 region is CASSQVGAGIVNTEAFF. CDR3 DNA: TGTGCCAGCAGCCAAGTGGGGGCCGGAATAGTGAACACTGAAGCTTTCTTT.

This clonotype was found many times. The CDR3 is CASSLYRAGYNEQFF. The CDR3 DNA is TGCGCCAGCAGCTTGTATCGGGCGGGCTACAATGAGCAGTTCTTC. The genes are TRBV5-1 and TRBJ2-1; weak D call: TRBD2 (5 bases). V lost 1 base and J lost 3, with 11 bases in between. The CDR3 has 15 amino acids. Germline assignment: CDR1 SGHRS and CDR2 YFSETQ.

This clonotype was counted only a few times. V and J are TRBV27 and TRBJ1-5; the D is unclear. Germline V CDR1 and CDR2: MNHEY, SMNVEV (reference sequence). V was clipped by 3 bases and J by 9 bases, with 9 bases between them. This CDR3 has 12 residues. CDR3 nucleotides: TGTGCCAGCAGTTTCGTCGGGCGGCCCCAGCATTTT. It translates to CASSFVGRPQHF.

In its sample, this clonotype was seen a few times. This rearrangement joins TRBV12-5 to TRBJ2-5; 7 positions agree with TRBD2. From germline, CDR1 is LGHNT and CDR2 FRNRAP. J lost 5 bases, V lost 9 bases, and 9 bases had no gene match. The CDR3 loop spans 13 amino acids. DNA of the CDR3: TGTGCTAGCACCCGGGGGGTTTGGGAGACCCAGTACTTC. Protein sequence: CASTRGVWETQYF.

This clonotype showed up many times. The chain joins TRBV6-1 to TRBJ1-1; TRBD1 is a possible D gene (5 bases). The CDR3 length is 14 residues. The ends were cut back, 6 bases at V and 5 bases at J, with 16 bases in the middle. Per germline, CDR1 MNHNS and CDR2 SASEGT. CDR3 sequence (DNA): TGTGCCAGCAGCATCAGGGTCGGAGCAACTGAAGCTTTCTTT. Protein: CASSIRVGATEAFF.

This clonotype was picked up a small number of times. Here the CDR3 DNA reads TGCGCCAGCAGCCAATGGGGCAGGGTGGGGGATACGCAGTATTTT. It is translated as CASSQWGRVGDTQYF. This sequence joins TRBV4-1 and TRBJ2-3; D possibly corresponds to TRBD1 (5 bases). From germline, CDR1 is MGHRA and CDR2 YSYEKL. The germline V and J ends were trimmed by 2 bases and 6 bases, with 15 bases remaining between them. There are 15 residues in the CDR3.

This sequence joins TRBV20-1 and TRBJ2-7; 7 bases align to TRBD1. Germline-derived CDR1 and CDR2 are DFQATT and SNEGSKA (reference sequence). The V and J ends lost 7 bases and 0 bases, in that order; junction bases with no gene match: 15. This CDR3 spans 16 amino acids. The CDR3 sequence: CSVPPGGHLSSYEQYV. The CDR3 DNA reads TGCAGTGTCCCCCCAGGGGGACATTTGAGCTCCTACGAGCAGTACGTC.

On this clonotype itself: This may stem from a read error, because a much larger clone lies one nucleotide away. The chain couples TRBV29-1 to TRBJ2-5, with a tentative D call TRBD2 (5 bases). The V and J ends lost 2 bases and 4 bases respectively, with 26 bases between them. Germline values: CDR1 SQVTM, CDR2 ANQGSEA. CDR3 length: 18 residues. The CDR3: CSVEPWVVSGIQRETQYF. CDR3 in DNA: TGCAGCGTTGAACCGTGGGTTGTATCCGGGATCCAACGAGAGACCCAGTACTTC. The entire variable domain, with the rest obtained from reference TRBV29-1 and TRBJ2-5, is as follows: SAVISQKPSRDICQRGTSLTIQCQVDSQVTMMFWYRQQPGQSLTLIATANQGSEATYESGFVIDKFPISRPNLTFSTLTVSNMSPEDSSIYLCSVEPWVVSGIQRETQYFGPGTRLLVL.

This clonotype was observed at least ten times. The gene calls are TRBV11-1 and TRBJ2-4; no clear D gene. This CDR3 region has 18 residues. Germline values: CDR1 SGHAT, CDR2 FQDESV (reference sequence). V shed 4 bases and J shed 2 bases, with 21 bases lying between them. The CDR3 DNA is TGTGCCAGCAGCTCCAACACGGTCGGACCGCTTACCAAAAACATTCAGTACTTC. Translated, it gives CASSSNTVGPLTKNIQYF.

The CDR3 region is CASSGGSLAGGRETQYF. CDR3 bases: TGTGCCAGCAGCGGAGGGTCCTTAGCGGGGGGCAGAGAGACCCAGTACTTC. This rearrangement joins TRBV7-9 to TRBJ2-5, with 10 bases matching TRBD2. Per germline, CDR1 SEHNR and CDR2 FQNEAQ (reference sequence). With V trimmed by 5 bases and J by 4 bases, 13 bases remained unmatched. The length of the CDR3 is 17 residues.

This clonotype has more than one count but fewer than ten. V gene TRBV28 combines with J gene TRBJ1-1, with D uncertain. Trimming left V 2 bases short and J 5 bases short, with 15 bases between. Germline CDR1 reads MDHEN; CDR2 reads SYDVKM. There are 15 residues in the CDR3. In DNA, the CDR3 is TGTGCCAGCAGTTTAACAGTCCCGGTCGTGACTGAAGCTTTCTTT. Encoded protein: CASSLTVPVVTEAFF.

This clonotype was seen a few times. CDR3 nucleotides: TGTGCCAGCAGCTTAGTCCGCGGGACAGGAGGCCCCTACAATGAGCAGTTCTTC. This codes for CASSLVRGTGGPYNEQFF. The J gene is TRBJ2-1, the V gene TRBV7-8; TRBD1 matches 8 bases. Germline assignment: CDR1 SGHVS and CDR2 FQNEAQ. The CDR3 is 18 amino acids. Trimming took 1 base from V and 2 from J; bases not matched to a gene: 10.

There are many counts of this clonotype. The chain recombines TRBV4-1 with TRBJ2-3; 13 bases line up with TRBD2. V was clipped by 2 bases and J by 4 bases; unmatched bases: 3. Germline CDR1 reads MGHRA; CDR2 reads YSYEKL. The CDR3 has 16 amino acids. CDR3 sequence (DNA): TGCGCCAGCAGCCAAAGTGGACTAGCGGGAGCAGATACGCAGTATTTT. Its translation: CASSQSGLAGADTQYF.